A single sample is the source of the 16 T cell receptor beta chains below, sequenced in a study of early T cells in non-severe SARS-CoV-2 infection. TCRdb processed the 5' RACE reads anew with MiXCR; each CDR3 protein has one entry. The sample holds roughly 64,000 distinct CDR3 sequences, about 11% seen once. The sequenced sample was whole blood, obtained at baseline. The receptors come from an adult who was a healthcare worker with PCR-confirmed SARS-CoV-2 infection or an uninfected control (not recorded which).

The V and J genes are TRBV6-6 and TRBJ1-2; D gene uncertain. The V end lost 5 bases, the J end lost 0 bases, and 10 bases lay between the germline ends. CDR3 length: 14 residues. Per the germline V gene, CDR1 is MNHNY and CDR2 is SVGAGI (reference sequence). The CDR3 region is CASSQGSSNYGYTF. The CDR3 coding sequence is TGTGCCAGCAGTCAAGGGAGCTCTAACTATGGCTACACCTTC.

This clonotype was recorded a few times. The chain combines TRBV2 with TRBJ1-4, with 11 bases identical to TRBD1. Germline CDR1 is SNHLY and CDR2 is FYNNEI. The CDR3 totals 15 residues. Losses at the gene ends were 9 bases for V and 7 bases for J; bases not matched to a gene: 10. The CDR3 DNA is TGTGCCAGTTGGGACAGGGGGAATCGAGGTGAAAAACTGTTTTTT. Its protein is CASWDRGNRGEKLFF. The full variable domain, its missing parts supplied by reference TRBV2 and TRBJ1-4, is EPEVTQTPSHQVTQMGQEVILRCVPISNHLYFYWYRQILGQKVEFLVSFYNNEISEKSEIFDDQFSVERPDGSNFTLKIRSTKLEDSAMYFCASWDRGNRGEKLFFGSGTQLSVL.

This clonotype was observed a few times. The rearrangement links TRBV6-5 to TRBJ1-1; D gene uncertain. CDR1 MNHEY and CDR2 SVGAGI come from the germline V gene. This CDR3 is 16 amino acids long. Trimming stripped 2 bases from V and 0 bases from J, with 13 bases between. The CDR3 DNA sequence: TGTGCCAGCAGTTACCGCTTCGCTCCAATGAACACTGAAGCTTTCTTT. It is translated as CASSYRFAPMNTEAFF.

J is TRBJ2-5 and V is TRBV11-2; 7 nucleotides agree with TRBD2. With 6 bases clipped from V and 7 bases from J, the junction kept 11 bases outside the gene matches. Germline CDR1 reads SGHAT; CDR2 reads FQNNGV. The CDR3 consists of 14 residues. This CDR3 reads CASRPSGALATQYF. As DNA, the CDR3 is TGTGCCAGCAGACCAAGCGGGGCCCTTGCGACCCAGTACTTC.

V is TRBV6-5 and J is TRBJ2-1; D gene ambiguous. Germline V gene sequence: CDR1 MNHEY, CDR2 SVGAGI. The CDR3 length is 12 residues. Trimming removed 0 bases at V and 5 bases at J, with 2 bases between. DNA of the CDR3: TGTGCCAGCAGTTACTCAGACAATGAGCAGTTCTTC. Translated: CASSYSDNEQFF.

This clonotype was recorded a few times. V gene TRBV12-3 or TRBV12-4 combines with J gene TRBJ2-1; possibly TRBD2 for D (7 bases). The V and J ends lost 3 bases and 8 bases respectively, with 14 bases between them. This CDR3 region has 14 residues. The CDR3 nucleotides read TGTGCCAGCAGTTTGGTCGGGGGGCCGGATGAGCAGTTCTTC. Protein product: CASSLVGGPDEQFF.

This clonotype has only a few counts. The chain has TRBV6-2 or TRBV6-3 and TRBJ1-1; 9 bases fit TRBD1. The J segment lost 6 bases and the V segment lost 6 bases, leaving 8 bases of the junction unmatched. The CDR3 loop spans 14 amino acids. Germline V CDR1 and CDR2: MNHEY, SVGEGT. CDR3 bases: TGTGCCAGCAGAGAAGGACAGGGGAGCGCTGAAGCTTTCTTT. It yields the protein CASREGQGSAEAFF.

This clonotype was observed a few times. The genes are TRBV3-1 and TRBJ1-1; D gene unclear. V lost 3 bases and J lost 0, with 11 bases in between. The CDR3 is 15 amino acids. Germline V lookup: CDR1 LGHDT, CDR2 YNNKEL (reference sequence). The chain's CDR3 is CASSHEGRLNTEAFF. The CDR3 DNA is TGTGCCAGCAGCCATGAGGGCAGGTTGAACACTGAAGCTTTCTTT.

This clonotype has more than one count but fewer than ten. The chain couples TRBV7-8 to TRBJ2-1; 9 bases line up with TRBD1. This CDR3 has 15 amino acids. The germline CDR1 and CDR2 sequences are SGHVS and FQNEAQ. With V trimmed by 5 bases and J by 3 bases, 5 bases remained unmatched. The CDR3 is CASSRRDRDYNEQFF. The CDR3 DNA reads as TGTGCCAGCAGCCGCCGGGACAGGGACTACAATGAGCAGTTCTTC.

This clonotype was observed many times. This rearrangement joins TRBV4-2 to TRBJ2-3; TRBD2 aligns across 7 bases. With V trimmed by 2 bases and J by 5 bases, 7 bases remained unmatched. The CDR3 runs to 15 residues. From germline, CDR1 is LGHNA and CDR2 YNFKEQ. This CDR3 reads CASSQLLTSEDTQYF. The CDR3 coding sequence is TGTGCCAGCAGCCAACTCTTAACTAGCGAAGATACGCAGTATTTT.

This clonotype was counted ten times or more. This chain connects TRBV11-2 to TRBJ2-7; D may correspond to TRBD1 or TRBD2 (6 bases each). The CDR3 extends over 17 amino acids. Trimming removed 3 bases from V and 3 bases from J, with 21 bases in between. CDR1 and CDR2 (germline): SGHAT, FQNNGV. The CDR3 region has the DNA TGTGCCAGCAGCTTGGTCCGAAGGGGGGCGAGAGGCTACGAGCAGTACTTC. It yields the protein CASSLVRRGARGYEQYF.

The CDR3 protein is CASSYSGSPRGFF. CDR3 DNA: TGTGCCAGCAGTTACTCGGGCAGTCCCCGAGGATTCTTT. The genes are TRBV6-2 or TRBV6-3 and TRBJ1-1; D call uncertain. Trimming pared 0 bases from V and 14 bases from J, leaving 16 bases between. The germline gives CDR1 MNHEY, CDR2 SVGEGT. This CDR3 has 13 amino acids.

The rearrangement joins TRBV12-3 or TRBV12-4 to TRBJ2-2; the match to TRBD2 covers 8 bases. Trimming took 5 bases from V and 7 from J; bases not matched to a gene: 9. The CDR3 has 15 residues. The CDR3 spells CASSPLAGTVGELFF. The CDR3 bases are TGTGCCAGCAGTCCCTTAGCGGGGACGGTCGGGGAGCTGTTTTTT.

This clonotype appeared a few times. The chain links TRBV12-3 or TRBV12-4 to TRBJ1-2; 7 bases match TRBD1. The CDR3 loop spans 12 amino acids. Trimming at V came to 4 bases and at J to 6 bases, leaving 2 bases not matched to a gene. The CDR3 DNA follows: TGTGCCAGCAGTTACACAGGGGATGGCTACACCTTC. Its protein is CASSYTGDGYTF.

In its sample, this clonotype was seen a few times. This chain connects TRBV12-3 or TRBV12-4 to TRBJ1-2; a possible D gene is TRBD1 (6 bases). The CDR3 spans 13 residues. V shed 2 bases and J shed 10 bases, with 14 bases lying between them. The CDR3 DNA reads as TGTGCCAGCAGTTTAAAGCAGGACAGCACCTACACCTTC. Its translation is CASSLKQDSTYTF.

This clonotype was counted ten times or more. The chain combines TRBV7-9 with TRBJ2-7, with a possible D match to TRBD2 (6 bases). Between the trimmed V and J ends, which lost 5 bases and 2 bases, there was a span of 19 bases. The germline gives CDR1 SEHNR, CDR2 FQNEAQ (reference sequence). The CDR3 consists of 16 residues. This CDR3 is CASSPGIRGSTYEQYF. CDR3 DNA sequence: TGTGCCAGCAGCCCGGGGATACGGGGGTCTACCTACGAGCAGTACTTC.